Sequencing of this TCR beta chain was carried out in a study of PD-1 blockade in classical Hodgkin lymphoma (dated by TCRdb to between 2020 and 2021). In the study overall: Nivolumab dosing was 3 mg/kg intravenously every 2 weeks, continuing until either disease progression or unacceptable toxicity. The study used CyTOF and TCR beta sequencing to define a peripheral blood immune signature of response to PD-1 blockade in classical Hodgkin lymphoma.

The sample's time point label, decoded: cycle 4 day 1 (C4D1), after 6 weeks of nivolumab. Every trial patient had relapsed following autologous stem cell transplantation, and prior brentuximab vedotin exposure was what differed among cohorts A, B and C. The trial cohort comprised about 60 patients with relapsed/refractory classical Hodgkin lymphoma whose best overall responses were complete response, partial response or progressive disease. Trial patients were treated with single-agent nivolumab in the multi-cohort phase II CheckMate 205 trial. An independent review committee assessed best overall response by applying the 2007 International Working Group response criteria. Trial PBMCs were collected just before the start of nivolumab (C1D1) and during therapy at cycle 2 day 1 and cycle 4 day 1. Peripheral blood was collected in 8 mL Vacutainer Cell Preparation Tubes, from which PBMCs were isolated by centrifugation and then cryopreserved.

Genomic DNA was extracted with the Qiagen DNeasy kit from unsorted PBMCs and from negatively selected CD4+ and CD8+ fractions. Using primers that anneal to V and J segments, immunoSEQ multiplex PCR amplified the TCR beta CDR3 regions. A synthetic immune receptor repertoire was used to minimize amplification bias, and any residual bias was removed computationally once sequencing was done. The original methods were these. Repertoire diversity was quantified as the Shannon entropy index using custom Python scripts. Unsorted, CD4+ and CD8+ repertoires were examined separately, except in combined analyses, for which CD4+ and CD8+ sequences were merged in silico. Clonal expansion was defined as at least a 2-fold frequency increase after treatment relative to C1D1, with a pseudocount of 0.5 for undetected baseline clones. Clones with 0 or 1 copy at C1D1 were defined as singleton clones, while clones with 2 or more copies were defined as non-singleton clones. Clones expanded in unsorted samples were annotated as CD4+, CD8+ or unknown by matching protein sequences in sorted samples from the same patient. Wilcoxon tests on paired samples were used to test diversity changes from C1D1 to C4D1. TCRdb retrieved this table from immuneACCESS and kept in-frame rearrangements only. Not all clones are present; in checked studies, unresolved V genes account for under half, and no reason is known for the remainder. Clone size and the V and J calls come from that table; the DNA yielded D and trimming. This sample has 17,000 or so clones in its table, and 83% of those were observed once. The ten largest clones add up to 13% of the sample.

What the work shows at the level of the full study, not this receptor alone: Lower diversity was observed in patients in whom nivolumab was started less than 1 year after ASCT, and these patients were excluded from later analyses so that confounding by immune reconstitution would be avoided. The study covered only a single clinical trial cohort, and the causes of the repertoire differences, possibly disease activity or prior therapy, were still not defined. Baseline TCR diversity was reported to be lower in newly diagnosed patients than in healthy donors, and even lower in relapsed/refractory patients. Baseline diversity similar to that of newly diagnosed patients was observed in trial patients achieving complete response, whereas significantly lower diversity was observed in partial responders and progressors. A significant rise by C4D1 was seen in CD4+ but not CD8+ TCR diversity (p=0.0027 vs p=0.16), with the rise being most apparent in complete responders (p=0.02).

The germline V gene gives CDR1 as KGHSH and CDR2 as LQKENI. The V and J ends are trimmed by 4 bases and 2 bases, leaving 24 bases between them. Measured from the cysteine to the phenylalanine, the CDR3 is 18 residues long. Here the CDR3 DNA is all that survives: 54 bases in frame from base 1. On this clone itself: No antigen is known for it. No much larger clone exists at a distance of one base, and base qualities are not known.

This receptor was taken from a human donor with classical Hodgkin lymphoma. Specimen: peripheral blood mononuclear cells (PBMCs), collected before the fourth cycle of nivolumab. The rearrangement combines TRBV18 with TRBJ2-7; the D gene is perhaps TRBD2, from 5 matching bases. DNA sequence: TGTGCCAGCTCACTCACCCCCAATCCGGGATCGTCGACCTACGAGCAGTACTTC. Translated, it reads CASSLTPNPGSSTYEQYF.